The 3 T cell receptor beta chains reported below all come from one sample, sequenced in a study of cytomegalovirus exposure and HLA in healthy donors. Researchers ran the PCR with 60 Vbeta and 13 Jbeta primers. Sequencing used immunoSEQ multiplex PCR; TCRdb keeps in-frame clones, though not all of them. The top ten hold just under 3% of the sample, which has roughly 130,000 clones, roughly 84% seen once. Sequencing was carried out using PBMCs. All receptors derive from a woman younger than 35 in good health and CMV-seropositive.

This chain joins TRBV10-2 and TRBJ1-5; 7 nucleotides agree with TRBD1. In germline, CDR1 is WSHSY, CDR2 SAAADI. The junction had 10 bases not matched to a gene; V was cut back by 6 bases and J by 5 bases. CDR3 length equals 15 residues. The CDR3 bases are TGCGCCAGCAGAGCAGACAGGGCATTGCATCAGCCCCAGCATTTT. This codes for CASRADRALHQPQHF.

The gene calls are TRBV19 and TRBJ2-1; 9 positions agree with TRBD2. Germline V lookup: CDR1 LNHDA, CDR2 SQIVND (reference sequence). CDR3 length equals 15 residues. The V gene end was trimmed by 3 bases and the J gene end by 6 bases; junction bases not matched to a gene: 6. CDR3 sequence reads: CASSIGLAGSNEQFF. The CDR3 coding sequence is TGTGCCAGTAGTATTGGTCTAGCGGGGAGCAATGAGCAGTTCTTC.

The chain uses TRBV7-9 and TRBJ1-3, with TRBD1 identical over 8 bases. Germline loops: CDR1 SEHNR, CDR2 FQNEAQ (reference sequence). The CDR3 runs to 13 residues. V was clipped by 7 bases and J by 2 bases; unmatched bases: 1. This CDR3 is CASIQGAGNTIYF. CDR3 DNA: TGTGCCAGCATACAGGGGGCTGGAAACACCATATATTTT.